These T cell receptor beta chains were read from a single sample in a study of cytomegalovirus exposure and HLA in healthy donors. Generated by immunoSEQ multiplex PCR, the TCRdb table keeps only in-frame clones and is missing some. The sample contains some 170,000 clones, around four fifths of which appear only once. Sequencing was performed on PBMCs. The receptor source for this set is a man aged 50 or older in good health and CMV-seropositive. The CDR3 runs from the conserved cysteine through the conserved F or W. The D gene is left open where the match is weak. Some rows mark clone size as missing; the rest say once, few, many or name a class of expanded clone.

J gene	clone size	V gene	D gene	CDR3 DNA	CDR3 protein
TRBJ2-7	NA	TRBV4-1	TRBD1	TGCGCCAGCAGCCAATCCGGGACAGGGGGCTACGAGCAGTACTTC	CASSQSGTGGYEQYF
TRBJ2-7	few	TRBV5-1	NA	TGCGCCAGCAGCGTAGGGCAGGGCGAGGTAGACGAGCAGTACTTC	CASSVGQGEVDEQYF
TRBJ1-5	NA	TRBV30	NA	TGTGCCTGGAGCCTCAGGGAAGGGCAGCCCCAGCATTTT	CAWSLREGQPQHF
TRBJ2-1	NA	TRBV9	TRBD1	TGTGCCAGCAGCCTACAGGGGAATGAGCAGTTCTTC	CASSLQGNEQFF
TRBJ2-7	NA	TRBV5-6	NA	TGTGCCAGCAGCCTCAGACTAGGGAACTACGAGCAGTACTTC	CASSLRLGNYEQYF
TRBJ1-6	NA	TRBV19	TRBD1	TGTGCCAGTGGGGAGGACAGGGGGTATAATTCACCCCTCCACTTT	CASGEDRGYNSPLHF
TRBJ2-7	NA	TRBV27	NA	TGTGCCAGCAGTTTATGGGGAGATGAGGAGCAGTACTTC	CASSLWGDEEQYF
TRBJ1-5	NA	TRBV19	NA	TGTGCCAGTAGTATATCTCTTTGGGGGCAGGGGAGCAGGCCCCAGCATTTT	CASSISLWGQGSRPQHF
TRBJ2-7	NA	TRBV7-2	TRBD2	TGTGCCAGCAGCTTGATGCGGGAGGCCATATACGAGCAGTACTTC	CASSLMREAIYEQYF
TRBJ2-1	NA	TRBV4-1	NA	TGCGCCAGCAGCCAGCCGCGGGAGAGGGGGGAGCAGTTCTTC	CASSQPRERGEQFF
TRBJ1-2	NA	TRBV28	NA	TGTGCCAGCAGTTTGAGAAGAATCGGTGGCTACACCTTC	CASSLRRIGGYTF
TRBJ1-5	NA	TRBV10-3	NA	TGTGCCATCAGTGAAGGGGAAGCCAATCAGCCCCAGCATTTT	CAISEGEANQPQHF
TRBJ2-7	few	TRBV5-6	TRBD1	TGTGCCAGCAGCTTGGGACAGGGGGCCTACGAGCAGTACTTC	CASSLGQGAYEQYF
TRBJ2-7	NA	TRBV5-1	NA	TGCGCCAGCAGCTTGGGGGGGGGCCAGGGTGGTGCGAACGAGCAGTACTTC	CASSLGGGQGGANEQYF
TRBJ2-7	NA	TRBV15	TRBD1	TGTGCCACCAGCAGAGAACGCCCCGGGACAGGGGGTGTCTACGAGCAGTACTTC	CATSRERPGTGGVYEQYF
TRBJ1-6	NA	TRBV28	NA	TGTGCCAGCAGTTCCCCGGGACAAGGGACAATCTCCTATAATTCACCCCTCCACTTT	CASSSPGQGTISYNSPLHF
TRBJ2-1	NA	TRBV5-1	TRBD1	TGCGCCAGCAGCTTGGGACAGGGACCGTACAATGAGCAGTTCTTC	CASSLGQGPYNEQFF
TRBJ1-1	once	TRBV7-3	TRBD1	TGTGCCAGCAGCCCGAAGGGGACAGACCTTGAAGCTTTCTTT	CASSPKGTDLEAFF
TRBJ2-1	NA	TRBV6-5	NA	TGTGCCAGCAGTTTAACCCCTCCGCGGTACAATGAGCAGTTCTTC	CASSLTPPRYNEQFF
TRBJ2-5	NA	TRBV5-6	NA	TGTGCCAGCAGCTTAAGGGGGTACCAAGAGACCCAGTACTTC	CASSLRGYQETQYF
TRBJ2-7	NA	TRBV18	TRBD2	TGTGCCAGCTCACCAGGACTAGCGGGGCTGAGCTCCTACGAGCAGTACTTC	CASSPGLAGLSSYEQYF
TRBJ2-7	NA	TRBV6-1	TRBD2	TGTGCCAGCAGTACCGGGGGGGGGAAAGACTTC	CASSTGGGKDF
TRBJ2-3	NA	TRBV9	NA	TGTGCCAGCAGCGTAGCTCCCGGAGATACGCAGTATTTT	CASSVAPGDTQYF
TRBJ2-7	NA	TRBV28	TRBD1	TGTGCCAGCAATCCAACAGGGGGCTACGAGCAGTACTTC	CASNPTGGYEQYF
TRBJ2-5	NA	TRBV19	NA	TGTGCCAGTAGTATTAAGCGACGAGGGTACCAAGAGACCCAGTACTTC	CASSIKRRGYQETQYF
TRBJ1-5	NA	TRBV30	NA	TGTGCCTGGAGTATAGGCAGGGGTTTGGATAGCAATCAGCCCCAGCATTTT	CAWSIGRGLDSNQPQHF
TRBJ2-7	few	TRBV10-3	TRBD1	TGTGCCTCCCAACCCGGGACAGGACTCTACGAGCAGTACTTC	CASQPGTGLYEQYF
TRBJ2-3	few	TRBV5-6	TRBD2	TGTGCCAGCAGCTTCGGTGCGGGAGTCATAGATACGCAGTATTTT	CASSFGAGVIDTQYF
TRBJ1-1	few	TRBV6-6	NA	TGTGCCAGCAGTTTTGCAGACACTGAAGCTTTCTTT	CASSFADTEAFF
TRBJ2-7	NA	TRBV7-6	NA	TGTGCCAGCAGCCCCGGGACTCCACCGTACGAGCAGTACTTC	CASSPGTPPYEQYF
TRBJ1-6	NA	TRBV2	TRBD1	TGTGCCAGCAAGAAAGACAGGGGGAATTCACCCCTCCACTTT	CASKKDRGNSPLHF
TRBJ1-1	NA	TRBV5-8	NA	TGTGCCAGCAGCGAGGGGGTTGAAGCTTTCTTT	CASSEGVEAFF